This T cell receptor beta chain was recovered during a study of blood T cells in healthy people across ages. The study's findings and limits: Age brought a roughly linear fall in TCR beta diversity measured per million T cells. Diversity figures based on one million T cells were deemed too low.

This clonotype was recorded at least ten times. What it recognizes is unknown. Next came a second PCR, run for about 6 to 11 cycles, which used a sample-barcoded 5' primer along with a J-beta primer mix. A template-switch adaptor containing 12 random nucleotides labeled each cDNA molecule. Via MiXCR, TCRdb re-called the 5' RACE reads, giving one row per CDR3 protein. Of under 1,100,000 distinct CDR3 sequences listed, about 25% are singletons. V lost 5 bases to trimming and J lost 7 bases; unmatched junction nucleotides: 16. CDR3 length equals 17 residues. Germline values: CDR1 SGHVS, CDR2 FNYEAQ. This sample also appeared in a second study, on T cells of mothers and their children.

The TCR comes from a girl aged 2-10 years in good health. The gene calls are TRBV7-6 and TRBJ2-4; 8 bases line up with TRBD2. The sample comprised blood. The CDR3 nucleotides read TGTGCCAGCAGCCCACTGTTTGCCGGGGGGGAGGAGAACATTCAGTACTTC. Translation gives CASSPLFAGGEENIQYF. Supplemented by reference TRBV7-6 and TRBJ2-4, the full variable domain reads GAGVSQSPRYKVTKRGQDVALRCDPISGHVSLYWYRQALGQGPEFLTYFNYEAQQDKSGLPNDRFSAERPEGSISTLTIQRTEQRDSAMYRCASSPLFAGGEENIQYFGAGTRLSVL.